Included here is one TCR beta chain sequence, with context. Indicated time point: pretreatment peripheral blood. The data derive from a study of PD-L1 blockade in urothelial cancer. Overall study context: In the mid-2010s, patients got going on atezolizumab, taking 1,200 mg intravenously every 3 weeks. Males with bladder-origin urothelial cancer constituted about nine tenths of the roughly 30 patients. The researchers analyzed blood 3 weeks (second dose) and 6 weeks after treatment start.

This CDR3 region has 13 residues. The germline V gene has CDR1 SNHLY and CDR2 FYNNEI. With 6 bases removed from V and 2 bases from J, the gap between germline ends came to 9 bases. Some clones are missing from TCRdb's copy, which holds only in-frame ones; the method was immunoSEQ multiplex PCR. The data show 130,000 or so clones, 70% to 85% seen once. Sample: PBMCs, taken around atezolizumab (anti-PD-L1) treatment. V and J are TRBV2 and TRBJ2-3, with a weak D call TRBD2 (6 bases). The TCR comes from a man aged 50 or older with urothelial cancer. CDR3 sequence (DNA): TGTGCCAGCAGGCGGGAACTCACAGATACGCAGTATTTT. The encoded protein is CASRRELTDTQYF.